This T cell receptor (beta chain) was observed in a study of cytomegalovirus exposure and HLA in healthy donors. Researchers ran the PCR with 60 Vbeta and 13 Jbeta primers. The repertoire was sequenced with immunoSEQ multiplex PCR; TCRdb's copy has only in-frame clones and lacks some. The top ten clones hold roughly 1% of a sample with 110,000 to 150,000 clones, roughly 80% of them seen once. The germline gives CDR1 MNHEY, CDR2 SMNVEV (reference sequence). The ends were cut back, 2 bases at V and 1 base at J, with 14 bases in the middle. CDR3 length: 16 residues. The chain couples TRBV27 to TRBJ1-2; D not certain. Sequenced: PBMCs. This TCR was recovered from a man younger than 35 in good health and CMV-seronegative. CDR3 sequence (DNA): TGTGCCAGCAGTTTAAAGGCAGGCCCTATTAACTATGGCTACACCTTC. Its translation: CASSLKAGPINYGYTF.